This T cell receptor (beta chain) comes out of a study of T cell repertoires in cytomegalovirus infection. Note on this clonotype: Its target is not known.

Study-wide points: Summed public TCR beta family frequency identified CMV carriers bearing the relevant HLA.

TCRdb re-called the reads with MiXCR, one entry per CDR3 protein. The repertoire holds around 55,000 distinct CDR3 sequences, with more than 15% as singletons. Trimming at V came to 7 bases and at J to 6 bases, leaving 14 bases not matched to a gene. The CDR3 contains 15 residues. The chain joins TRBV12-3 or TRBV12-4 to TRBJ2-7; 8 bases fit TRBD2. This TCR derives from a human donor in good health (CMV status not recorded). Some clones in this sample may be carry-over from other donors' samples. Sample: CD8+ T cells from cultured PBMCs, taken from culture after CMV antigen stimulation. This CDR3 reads CASIRGGHGAGEQYF. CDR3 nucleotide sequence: TGTGCCAGCATCCGGGGGGGGCACGGGGCAGGCGAGCAGTACTTC.